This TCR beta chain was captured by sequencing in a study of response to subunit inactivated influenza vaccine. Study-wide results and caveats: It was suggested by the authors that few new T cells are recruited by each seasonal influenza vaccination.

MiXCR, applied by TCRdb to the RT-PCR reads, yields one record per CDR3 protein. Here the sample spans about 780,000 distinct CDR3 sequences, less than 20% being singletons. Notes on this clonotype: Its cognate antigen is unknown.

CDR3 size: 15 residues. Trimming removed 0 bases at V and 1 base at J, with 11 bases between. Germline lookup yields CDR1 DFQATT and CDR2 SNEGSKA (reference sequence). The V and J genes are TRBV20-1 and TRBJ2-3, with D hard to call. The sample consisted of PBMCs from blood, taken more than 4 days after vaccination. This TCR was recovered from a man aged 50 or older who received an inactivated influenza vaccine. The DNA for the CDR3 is TGCAGTGCTAGAGAGGCCGTGAAGGGCACAGATACGCAGTATTTT. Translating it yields CSAREAVKGTDTQYF.